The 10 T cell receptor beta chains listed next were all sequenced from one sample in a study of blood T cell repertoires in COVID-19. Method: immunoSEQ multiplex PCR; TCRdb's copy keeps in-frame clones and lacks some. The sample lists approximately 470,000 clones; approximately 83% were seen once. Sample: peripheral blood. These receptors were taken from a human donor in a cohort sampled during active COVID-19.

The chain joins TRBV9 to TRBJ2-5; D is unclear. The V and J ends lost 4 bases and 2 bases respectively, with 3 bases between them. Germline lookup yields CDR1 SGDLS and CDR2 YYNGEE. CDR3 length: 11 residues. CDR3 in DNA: TGTGCCAGCAGCTCTCAAGAGACCCAGTACTTC. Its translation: CASSSQETQYF.

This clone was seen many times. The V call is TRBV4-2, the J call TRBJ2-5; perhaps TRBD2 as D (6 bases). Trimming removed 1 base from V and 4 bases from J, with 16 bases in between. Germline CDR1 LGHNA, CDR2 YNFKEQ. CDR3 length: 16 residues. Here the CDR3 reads CASSQAHGSQVETQYF. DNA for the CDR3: TGTGCCAGCAGCCAAGCACACGGGAGCCAGGTAGAGACCCAGTACTTC.

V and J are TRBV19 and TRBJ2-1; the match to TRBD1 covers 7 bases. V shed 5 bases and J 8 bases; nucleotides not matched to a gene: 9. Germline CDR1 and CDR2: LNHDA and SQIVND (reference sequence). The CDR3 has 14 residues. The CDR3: CASSSQGVTYEQFF. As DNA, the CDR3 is TGTGCCAGTAGTTCTCAGGGGGTTACCTATGAGCAGTTCTTC.

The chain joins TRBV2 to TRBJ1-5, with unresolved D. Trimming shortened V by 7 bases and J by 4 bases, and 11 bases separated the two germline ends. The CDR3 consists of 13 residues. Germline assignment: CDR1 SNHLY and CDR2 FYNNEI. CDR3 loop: CASNRGINQPQHF. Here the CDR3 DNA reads TGTGCCAGCAACCGAGGGATTAATCAGCCCCAGCATTTT. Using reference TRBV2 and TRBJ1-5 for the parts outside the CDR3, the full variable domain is EPEVTQTPSHQVTQMGQEVILRCVPISNHLYFYWYRQILGQKVEFLVSFYNNEISEKSEIFDDQFSVERPDGSNFTLKIRSTKLEDSAMYFCASNRGINQPQHFGDGTRLSIL.

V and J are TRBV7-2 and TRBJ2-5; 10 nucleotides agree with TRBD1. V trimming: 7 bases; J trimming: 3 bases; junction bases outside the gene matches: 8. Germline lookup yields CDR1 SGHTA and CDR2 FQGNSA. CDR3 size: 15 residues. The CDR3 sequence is CASNRGDRGKETQYF. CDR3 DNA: TGTGCCAGCAACCGGGGGGACAGGGGTAAAGAGACCCAGTACTTC.

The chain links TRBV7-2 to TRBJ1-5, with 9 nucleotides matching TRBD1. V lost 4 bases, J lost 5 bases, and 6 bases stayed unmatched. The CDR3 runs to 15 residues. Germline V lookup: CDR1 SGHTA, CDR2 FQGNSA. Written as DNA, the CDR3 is TGTGCCAGCAGCTCAAGACAGGGGGGAGATCAGCCCCAGCATTTT. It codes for CASSSRQGGDQPQHF.

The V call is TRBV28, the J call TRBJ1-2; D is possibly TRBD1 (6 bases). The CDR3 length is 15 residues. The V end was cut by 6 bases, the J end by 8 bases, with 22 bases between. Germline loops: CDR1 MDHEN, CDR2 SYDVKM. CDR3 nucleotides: TGTGCCAGCAGGGACCAGACAGGCTTTCTCCGCGGCTACACCTTC. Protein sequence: CASRDQTGFLRGYTF.

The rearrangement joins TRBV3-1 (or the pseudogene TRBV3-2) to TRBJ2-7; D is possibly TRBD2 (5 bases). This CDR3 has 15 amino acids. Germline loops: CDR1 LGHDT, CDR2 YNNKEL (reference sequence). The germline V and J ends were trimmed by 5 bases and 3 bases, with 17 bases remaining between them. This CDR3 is CASSSPGSADYEQYF. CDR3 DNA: TGTGCCAGCAGCTCGCCCGGTAGCGCGGACTACGAGCAGTACTTC.

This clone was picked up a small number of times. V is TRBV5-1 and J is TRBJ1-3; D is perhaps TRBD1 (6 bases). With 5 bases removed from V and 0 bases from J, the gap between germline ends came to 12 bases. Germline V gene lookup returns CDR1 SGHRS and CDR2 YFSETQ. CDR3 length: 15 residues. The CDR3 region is CASRQDSSSGNTIYF. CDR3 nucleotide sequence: TGCGCCAGCAGACAGGACAGTTCCTCTGGAAACACCATATATTTT.

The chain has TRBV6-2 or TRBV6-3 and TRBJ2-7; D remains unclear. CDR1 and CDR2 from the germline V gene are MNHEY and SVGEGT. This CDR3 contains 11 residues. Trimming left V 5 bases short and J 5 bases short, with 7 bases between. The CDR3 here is CASSLPDEQYF. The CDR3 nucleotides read TGTGCCAGCAGTCTCCCGGACGAGCAGTACTTC.